This T cell receptor (beta chain) was found in a study of blood T cell repertoires in COVID-19. Turning to the study itself: The United States, Italy and Spain provided the acute and convalescent COVID-19 samples.

The table came from immunoSEQ multiplex PCR; TCRdb's copy has only in-frame clones and leaves some out. Found here are 200,000 to 300,000 clones, 92% of them singletons; the top ten hold 0.83%. The CDR3 has 16 amino acids. CDR1 is SGHRS, CDR2 YFSETQ, per germline. The V and J ends lost 4 bases and 7 bases, in that order; junction bases with no gene match: 8. Sequencing was carried out using peripheral blood. The chain recombines TRBV5-1 with TRBJ1-6; 10 nucleotides match TRBD1. The receptor was derived from a man younger than 40 with COVID-19, enrolled during active disease. The CDR3 sequence: CASSPRDRGLNSPLHF. The CDR3 DNA follows: TGCGCCAGCAGCCCCCGGGACAGGGGACTAAATTCACCCCTCCACTTT.